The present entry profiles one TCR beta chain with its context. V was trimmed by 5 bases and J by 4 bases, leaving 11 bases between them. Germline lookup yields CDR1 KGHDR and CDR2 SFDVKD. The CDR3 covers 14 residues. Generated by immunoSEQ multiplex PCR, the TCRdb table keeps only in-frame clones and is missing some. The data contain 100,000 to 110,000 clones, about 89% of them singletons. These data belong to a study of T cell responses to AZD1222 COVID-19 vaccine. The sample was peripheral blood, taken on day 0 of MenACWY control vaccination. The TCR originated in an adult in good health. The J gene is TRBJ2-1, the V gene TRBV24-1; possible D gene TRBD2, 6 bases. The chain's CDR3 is CATSGGESYNEQFF. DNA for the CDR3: TGTGCCACCAGTGGCGGGGAAAGTTACAATGAGCAGTTCTTC.